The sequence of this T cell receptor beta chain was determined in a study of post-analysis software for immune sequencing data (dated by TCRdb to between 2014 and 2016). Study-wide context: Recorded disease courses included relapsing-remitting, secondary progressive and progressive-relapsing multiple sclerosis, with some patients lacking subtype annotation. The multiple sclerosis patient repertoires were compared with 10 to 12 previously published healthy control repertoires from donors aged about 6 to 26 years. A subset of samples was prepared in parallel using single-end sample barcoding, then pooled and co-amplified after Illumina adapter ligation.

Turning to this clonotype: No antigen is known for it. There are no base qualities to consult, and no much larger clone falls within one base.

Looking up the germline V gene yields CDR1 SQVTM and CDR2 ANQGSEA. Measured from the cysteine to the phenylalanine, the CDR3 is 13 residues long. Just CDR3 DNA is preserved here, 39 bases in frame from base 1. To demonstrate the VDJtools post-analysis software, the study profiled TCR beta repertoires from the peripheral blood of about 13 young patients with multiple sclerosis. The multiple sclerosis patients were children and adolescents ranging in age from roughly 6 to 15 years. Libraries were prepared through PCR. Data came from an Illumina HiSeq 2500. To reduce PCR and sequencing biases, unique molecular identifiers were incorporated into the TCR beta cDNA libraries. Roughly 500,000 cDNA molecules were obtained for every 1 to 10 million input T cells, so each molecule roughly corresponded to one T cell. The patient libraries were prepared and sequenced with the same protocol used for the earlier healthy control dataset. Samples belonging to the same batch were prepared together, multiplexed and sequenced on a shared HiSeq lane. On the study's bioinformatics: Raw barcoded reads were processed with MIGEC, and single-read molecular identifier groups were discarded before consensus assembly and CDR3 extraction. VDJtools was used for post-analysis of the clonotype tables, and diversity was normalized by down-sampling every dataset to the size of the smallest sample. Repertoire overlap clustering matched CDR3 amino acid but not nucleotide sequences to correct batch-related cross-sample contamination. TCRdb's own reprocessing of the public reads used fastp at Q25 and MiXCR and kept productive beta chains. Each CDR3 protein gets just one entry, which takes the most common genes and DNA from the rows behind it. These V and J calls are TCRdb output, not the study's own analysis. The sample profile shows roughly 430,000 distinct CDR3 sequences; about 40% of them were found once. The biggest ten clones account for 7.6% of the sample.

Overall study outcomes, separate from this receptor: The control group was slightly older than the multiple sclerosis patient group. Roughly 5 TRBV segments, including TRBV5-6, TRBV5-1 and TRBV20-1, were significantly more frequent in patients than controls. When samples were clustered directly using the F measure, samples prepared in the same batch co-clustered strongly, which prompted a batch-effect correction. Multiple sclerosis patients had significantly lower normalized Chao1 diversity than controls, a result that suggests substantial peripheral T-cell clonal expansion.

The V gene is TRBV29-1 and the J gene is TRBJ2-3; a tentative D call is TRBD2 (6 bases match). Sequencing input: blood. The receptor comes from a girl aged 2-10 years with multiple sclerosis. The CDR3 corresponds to CGSRMTSIDTQYF. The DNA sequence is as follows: TGCGGCTCTAGGATGACTAGTATAGATACGCAGTATTTT.